Below are 8 T cell receptor beta chains sequenced from a single sample in a study of blood T cell repertoires in COVID-19. Assay: immunoSEQ multiplex PCR; the TCRdb copy retains only in-frame clones and omits some. The data show more than 110,000 clones, around 85% seen once. Sequencing was carried out using peripheral blood. Source of these receptors: a man between 45 and 60 years old with acute or convalescent COVID-19.

V usage is TRBV3-1 (or the pseudogene TRBV3-2) and J usage is TRBJ2-5; TRBD1 matches 12 bases. CDR3 length: 16 amino acids. Trimming took 4 bases from V and 5 from J; bases not matched to a gene: 8. The germline V gene has CDR1 LGHDT and CDR2 YNNKEL (reference sequence). The CDR3 here is CASSLRDRGRGETQYF. DNA of the CDR3: TGTGCCAGCAGCCTCCGGGACAGGGGGCGAGGGGAGACCCAGTACTTC.

This chain joins TRBV3-1 (or the pseudogene TRBV3-2) and TRBJ2-7, with D perhaps matching TRBD2 (6 bases). Germline assignment: CDR1 LGHDT and CDR2 YNNKEL (reference sequence). The V gene lost 0 bases and the J gene lost 4 bases, with 19 bases spanning the gap. The CDR3 covers 17 residues. CDR3 residues: CASSQEGFGTYQYEQYF. Written as DNA, the CDR3 is TGTGCCAGCAGCCAAGAAGGTTTCGGGACTTACCAATACGAGCAGTACTTC.

The V and J genes are TRBV11-3 and TRBJ2-3; 7 bases map to TRBD2. Trimming took 1 base from V and 2 from J; bases not matched to a gene: 3. Germline V CDR1 and CDR2: SGHNT, YENEEA. The CDR3 consists of 15 residues. The DNA for the CDR3 is TGTGCCAGCAGCTTAGGTGGGGGGGACACAGATACGCAGTATTTT. It translates to CASSLGGGDTDTQYF.

The gene calls are TRBV7-3 and TRBJ2-6, with TRBD2 as a possible D gene (5 bases). Looked up from germline, CDR1 is SGHTA and CDR2 is FQGTGA. The CDR3 consists of 19 residues. V lost 0 bases and J lost 0, with 15 bases in between. CDR3 bases: TGTGCCAGCAGCTTAACGGGAGAGGTCCCCAGCTCTGGGGCCAACGTCCTGACTTTC. Translated, it gives CASSLTGEVPSSGANVLTF. Filled out from reference TRBV7-3 and TRBJ2-6, the complete variable domain reads GAGVSQTPSNKVTEKGKYVELRCDPISGHTALYWYRQSLGQGPEFLIYFQGTGAADDSGLPNDRFFAVRPEGSVSTLKIQRTERGDSAVYLCASSLTGEVPSSGANVLTFGAGSRLTVL.

The chain joins TRBV24-1 to TRBJ1-2; unclear D gene. Germline CDR1 KGHDR, CDR2 SFDVKD. This CDR3 is 13 amino acids long. The V end was cut by 5 bases, the J end by 8 bases, with 14 bases between. CDR3 amino acids: CATSGEEMSGYTF. CDR3 coding DNA: TGTGCCACCAGTGGTGAGGAGATGAGCGGCTACACCTTC.

The gene calls are TRBV2 and TRBJ1-4, with D possibly matching TRBD1 (6 bases). The length of the CDR3 is 14 residues. Germline CDR1 and CDR2: SNHLY and FYNNEI. V was pared by 3 bases and J by 4 bases, with 9 bases between. CDR3 loop: CASSETGFNEKLFF. The CDR3 DNA sequence: TGTGCCAGCAGTGAGACAGGCTTTAATGAAAAACTGTTTTTT.

This chain uses TRBV9 with TRBJ2-6, with 8 positions matching TRBD1. This CDR3 spans 19 amino acids. Per the germline V gene, CDR1 is SGDLS and CDR2 is YYNGEE. V lost 4 bases, J lost 0 bases, and 12 bases stayed unmatched. The CDR3 coding sequence is TGTGCCAGCAGCCCAACTCCGGGACAGGCCTTCTCTGGGGCCAACGTCCTGACTTTC. Translated, it gives CASSPTPGQAFSGANVLTF.

The J gene is TRBJ2-4, the V gene TRBV21-1; TRBD1 is taken as the D call from the table, unchecked against the DNA. TRBV21-1 represents a pseudogene. The CDR3 has 22 amino acids. CDR3 protein: CASSLRAPGQGNGGLAKNIQYF. The CDR3, as DNA: TGTGCCAGCAGCCTTCGCGCCCCGGGACAGGGAAACGGGGGGTTAGCCAAAAACATTCAGTACTTC.